These 11 T cell receptor beta chains were all obtained from the same sample, sequenced in a study of T cell changes during pregnancy in multiple sclerosis. Clones were read by immunoSEQ multiplex PCR, and TCRdb kept only the in-frame ones, dropping some. This repertoire shows roughly 93,000 clones, around 90% found once; its top ten account for 2% to 3%. This sample comprised peripheral blood, obtained after pregnancy. The receptors come from a female donor in good health, enrolled as a control in a pregnancy study.

This chain uses TRBV28 with TRBJ2-1, with D uncertain. Germline CDR1 reads MDHEN; CDR2 reads SYDVKM. V lost 3 bases and J 3 bases, leaving 9 bases between the germline ends. The CDR3 contains 14 residues. The CDR3 nucleotides are TGTGCCAGCAGTTTTACGAGCGTCTACAATGAGCAGTTCTTC. It translates to CASSFTSVYNEQFF.

Regarding this clone: Other DNA sequences within the sample encode an identical CDR3. The CDR3 sequence is CASSFGTGSSGNTIYF. CDR3 nucleotide sequence: TGTGCCAGCAGCTTCGGGACAGGCTCCTCTGGAAACACCATATATTTT. V usage is TRBV7-6 and J usage is TRBJ1-3, with 8 bases identical to TRBD1. The trim removed 3 bases at V and 0 bases at J, leaving 4 bases unmatched. Per the germline V gene, CDR1 is SGHVS and CDR2 is FNYEAQ. CDR3 length: 16 residues.

The V call is TRBV7-9, the J call TRBJ1-4; no reliable D call. V lost 5 bases and J 7 bases, leaving 11 bases between the germline ends. The length of the CDR3 is 13 residues. CDR1 is SEHNR, CDR2 FQNEAQ, per germline (reference sequence). CDR3 sequence reads: CASSPYQFEKLFF. The CDR3 bases are TGTGCCAGCAGCCCATATCAGTTTGAAAAACTGTTTTTT.

This chain links TRBV12-5 with TRBJ2-5, with TRBD2 matching over 7 bases. The CDR3 is made up of 14 amino acids. The germline V gene encodes CDR1 LGHNT and CDR2 FRNRAP. Trimming at V came to 4 bases and at J to 4 bases, leaving 6 bases not matched to a gene. The CDR3 bases are TGTGCTAGTGGTTCCTCGGGAGGCGGAGAGACCCAGTACTTC. It translates to CASGSSGGGETQYF.

The chain employs TRBV2 and TRBJ1-1, with 10 bases lining up with TRBD1. CDR1 SNHLY and CDR2 FYNNEI come from the germline V gene. This CDR3 has 14 amino acids. Germline trimming cut 8 bases from V and 3 bases from J; bases unmatched to any gene: 6. DNA for the CDR3: TGTGCCAGCCAGGACAGGGGGGGGGACACTGAAGCTTTCTTT. This codes for CASQDRGGDTEAFF. Variable domain in full (rest from reference TRBV2 and TRBJ1-1): EPEVTQTPSHQVTQMGQEVILRCVPISNHLYFYWYRQILGQKVEFLVSFYNNEISEKSEIFDDQFSVERPDGSNFTLKIRSTKLEDSAMYFCASQDRGGDTEAFFGQGTRLTVV.

The chain couples TRBV28 to TRBJ2-2; the match to TRBD2 covers 9 bases. This CDR3 contains 14 residues. Germline lookup yields CDR1 MDHEN and CDR2 SYDVKM. V lost 5 bases to trimming and J lost 4 bases; unmatched junction nucleotides: 2. Written as DNA, the CDR3 is TGTGCCAGCAGTCGACTAGCGGCCACCGGGGAGCTGTTTTTT. Protein sequence: CASSRLAATGELFF.

This clone has just a few counts. The chain couples TRBV18 to TRBJ1-4; no clear D. V lost 3 bases and J 5 bases, leaving 7 bases between the germline ends. The CDR3 runs 13 residues. Germline values: CDR1 KGHSH, CDR2 LQKENI. The CDR3 region is CASSPEINEKLFF. In DNA form, the CDR3 reads TGTGCCAGCTCACCTGAGATAAATGAAAAACTGTTTTTT.

The chain uses TRBV30 and TRBJ1-2; D is undetermined. Trimming took 0 bases from V and 6 from J, leaving 11 bases between them. There are 13 residues in the CDR3. Germline-derived CDR1 and CDR2 are GTSNPN and SVGIG (reference sequence). The CDR3 DNA is TGTGCCTGGAGTGTATTGCAGGCAAATGGCTACACCTTC. This sequence encodes CAWSVLQANGYTF.

V and J are TRBV28 and TRBJ2-5, with D perhaps TRBD1 (7 bases). The germline gives CDR1 MDHEN, CDR2 SYDVKM. The CDR3 runs to 15 residues. Trimming left V 7 bases short and J 5 bases short, with 20 bases between. CDR3 sequence: CASTQPDRAGETQYF. Here the CDR3 DNA reads TGTGCCAGCACCCAACCCGACAGGGCGGGGGAGACCCAGTACTTC.

V gene TRBV29-1 combines with J gene TRBJ1-1; D remains unclear. There are 10 residues in the CDR3. Germline V lookup: CDR1 SQVTM, CDR2 ANQGSEA. V was pared by 3 bases and J by 11 bases, with 10 bases between. CDR3 in amino acids: CSVEARSAFF. Here the CDR3 DNA reads TGCAGCGTTGAGGCCCGGAGCGCTTTCTTT.

V usage is TRBV6-1 and J usage is TRBJ1-2, with TRBD1 matching 7 bases. Per germline, CDR1 MNHNS and CDR2 SASEGT. J lost 4 bases, V lost 5 bases, and 7 bases had no gene match. The CDR3 length is 14 residues. The CDR3 DNA sequence: TGTGCCAGCAGTCGACAGGGAGGTGGCTATGGCTACACCTTC. The encoded protein is CASSRQGGGYGYTF.